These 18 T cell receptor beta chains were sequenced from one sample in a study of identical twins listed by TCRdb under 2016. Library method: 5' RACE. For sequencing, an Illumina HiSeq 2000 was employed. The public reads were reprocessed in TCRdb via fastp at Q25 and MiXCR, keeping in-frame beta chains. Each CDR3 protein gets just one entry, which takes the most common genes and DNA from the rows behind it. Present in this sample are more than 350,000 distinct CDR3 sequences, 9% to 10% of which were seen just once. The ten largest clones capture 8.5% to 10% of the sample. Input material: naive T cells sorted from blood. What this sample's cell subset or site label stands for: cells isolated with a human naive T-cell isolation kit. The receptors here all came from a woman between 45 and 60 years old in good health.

CDR3: CASSPTGDPPDTQYF. In DNA, the CDR3 is TGCGCCAGCAGCCCGACAGGGGACCCCCCGGATACGCAGTATTTT. The rearrangement links TRBV5-1 to TRBJ2-3, with 8 bases fitting TRBD1. Germline assignment: CDR1 SGHRS and CDR2 YFSETQ. CDR3 length: 15 amino acids. The junction had 10 bases not matched to a gene; V was cut back by 4 bases and J by 6 bases.

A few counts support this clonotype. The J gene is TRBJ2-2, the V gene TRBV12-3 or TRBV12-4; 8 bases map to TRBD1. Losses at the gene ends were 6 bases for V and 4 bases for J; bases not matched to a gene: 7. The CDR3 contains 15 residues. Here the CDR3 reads CASSPGTGSTGELFF. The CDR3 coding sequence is TGTGCCAGCAGCCCGGGGACAGGTTCCACCGGGGAGCTGTTTTTT.

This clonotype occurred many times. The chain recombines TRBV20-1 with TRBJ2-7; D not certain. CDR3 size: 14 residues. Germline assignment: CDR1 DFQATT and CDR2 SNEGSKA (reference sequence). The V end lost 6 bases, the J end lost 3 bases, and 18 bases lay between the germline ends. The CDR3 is CSAVRSDAIYEQYF. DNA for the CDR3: TGCAGTGCCGTTCGCAGTGATGCGATCTACGAGCAGTACTTC.

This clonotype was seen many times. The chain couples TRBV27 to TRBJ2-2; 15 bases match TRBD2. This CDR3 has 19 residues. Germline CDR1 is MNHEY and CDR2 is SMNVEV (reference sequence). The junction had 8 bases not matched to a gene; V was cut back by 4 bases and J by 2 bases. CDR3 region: CASSSPGLAGGFNTGELFF. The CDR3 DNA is TGTGCCAGCAGTTCCCCGGGACTAGCGGGAGGATTTAACACCGGGGAGCTGTTTTTT.

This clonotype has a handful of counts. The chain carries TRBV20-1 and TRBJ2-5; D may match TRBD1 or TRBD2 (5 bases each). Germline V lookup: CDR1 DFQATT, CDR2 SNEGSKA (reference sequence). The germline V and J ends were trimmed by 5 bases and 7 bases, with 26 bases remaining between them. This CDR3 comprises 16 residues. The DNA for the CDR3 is TGCAGTGCTCAGGGCGCGCGGGCTTCCCCCTCCGGGACCCAGTACTTC. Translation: CSAQGARASPSGTQYF.

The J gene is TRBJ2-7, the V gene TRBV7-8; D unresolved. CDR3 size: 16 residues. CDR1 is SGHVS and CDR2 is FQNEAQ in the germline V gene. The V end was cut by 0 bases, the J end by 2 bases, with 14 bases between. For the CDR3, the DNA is TGTGCCAGCAGCTTAGCGTCCTCGGTGAACCCCTACGAGCAGTACTTC. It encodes CASSLASSVNPYEQYF. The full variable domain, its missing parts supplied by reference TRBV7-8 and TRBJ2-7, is GAGVSQSPRYKVAKRGQDVALRCDPISGHVSLFWYQQALGQGPEFLTYFQNEAQLDKSGLPSDRFFAERPEGSVSTLKIQRTQQEDSAVYLCASSLASSVNPYEQYFGPGTRLTVT.

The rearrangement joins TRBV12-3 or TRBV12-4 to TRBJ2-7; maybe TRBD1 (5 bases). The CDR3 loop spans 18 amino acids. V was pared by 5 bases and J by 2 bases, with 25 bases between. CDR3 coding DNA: TGTGCCAGCAGTCCCTCAGACAGAGTCAGAACTACGGCCTACGAGCAGTACTTC. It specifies CASSPSDRVRTTAYEQYF.

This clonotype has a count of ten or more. The CDR3 spells CSAPDRLSTDTQYF. CDR3 coding DNA: TGCAGTGCCCCCGACAGGCTTAGCACAGATACGCAGTATTTT. The rearrangement links TRBV20-1 to TRBJ2-3; D possibly corresponds to TRBD1 (6 bases). V was shortened by 6 bases and J by 0 bases, with 13 bases between the two germline ends. Germline loops: CDR1 DFQATT, CDR2 SNEGSKA (reference sequence). The CDR3 has 14 residues.

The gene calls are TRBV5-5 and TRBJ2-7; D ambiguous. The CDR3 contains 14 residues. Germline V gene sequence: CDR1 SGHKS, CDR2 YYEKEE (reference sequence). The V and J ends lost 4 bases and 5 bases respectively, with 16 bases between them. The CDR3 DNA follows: TGTGCCAGCAGCCTTACCGCCGGGTTTAACGAGCAGTACTTC. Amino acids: CASSLTAGFNEQYF.

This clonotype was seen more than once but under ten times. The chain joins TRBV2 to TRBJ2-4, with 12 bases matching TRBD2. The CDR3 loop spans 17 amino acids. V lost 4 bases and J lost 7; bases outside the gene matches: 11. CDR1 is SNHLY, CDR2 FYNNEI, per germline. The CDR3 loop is CASSGPGTSGFLNIQYF. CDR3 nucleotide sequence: TGTGCCAGCAGTGGACCCGGGACTAGCGGGTTTTTGAACATTCAGTACTTC.

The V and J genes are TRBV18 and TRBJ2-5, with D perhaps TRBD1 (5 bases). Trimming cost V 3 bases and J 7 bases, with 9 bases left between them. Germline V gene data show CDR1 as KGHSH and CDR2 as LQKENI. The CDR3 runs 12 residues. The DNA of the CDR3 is TGTGCCAGCTCACCGGACAAACCGACCCAGTACTTC. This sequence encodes CASSPDKPTQYF.

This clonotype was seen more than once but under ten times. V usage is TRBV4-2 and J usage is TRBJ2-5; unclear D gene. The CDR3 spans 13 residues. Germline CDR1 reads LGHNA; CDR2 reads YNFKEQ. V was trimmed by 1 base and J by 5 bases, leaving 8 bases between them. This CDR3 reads CASSQGGVETQYF. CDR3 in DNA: TGTGCCAGCAGCCAAGGCGGCGTCGAGACCCAGTACTTC.

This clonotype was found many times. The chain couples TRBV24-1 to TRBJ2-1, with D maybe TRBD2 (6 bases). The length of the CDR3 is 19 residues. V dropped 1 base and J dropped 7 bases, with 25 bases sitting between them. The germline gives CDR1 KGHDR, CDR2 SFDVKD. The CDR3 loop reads CATSDLWGMRLVGWNEQFF. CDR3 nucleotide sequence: TGTGCCACCAGTGATTTATGGGGGATGAGACTAGTGGGGTGGAATGAGCAGTTCTTC.

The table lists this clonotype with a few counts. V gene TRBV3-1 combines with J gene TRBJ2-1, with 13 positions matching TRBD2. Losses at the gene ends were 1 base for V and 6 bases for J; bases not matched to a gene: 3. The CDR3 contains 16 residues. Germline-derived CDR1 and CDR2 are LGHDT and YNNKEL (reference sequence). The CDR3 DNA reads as TGTGCCAGCAGCCAAGTTGGGACTAGCGGGATCAATGAGCAGTTCTTC. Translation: CASSQVGTSGINEQFF.

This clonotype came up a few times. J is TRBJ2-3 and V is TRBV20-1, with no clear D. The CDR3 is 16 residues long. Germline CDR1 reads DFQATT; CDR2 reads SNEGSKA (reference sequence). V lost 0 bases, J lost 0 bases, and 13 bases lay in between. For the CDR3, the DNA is TGCAGTGCTAGAGATAGGTTCGACCCAAGCACAGATACGCAGTATTTT. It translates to CSARDRFDPSTDTQYF.

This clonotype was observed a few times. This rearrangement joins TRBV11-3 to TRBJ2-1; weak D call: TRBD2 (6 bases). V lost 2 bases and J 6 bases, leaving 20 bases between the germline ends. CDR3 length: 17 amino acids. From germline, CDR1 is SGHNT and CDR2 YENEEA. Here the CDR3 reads CASSLYRSGSRRNEQFF. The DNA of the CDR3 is TGTGCCAGCAGCTTATATAGGTCCGGGAGTCGTCGCAATGAGCAGTTCTTC.

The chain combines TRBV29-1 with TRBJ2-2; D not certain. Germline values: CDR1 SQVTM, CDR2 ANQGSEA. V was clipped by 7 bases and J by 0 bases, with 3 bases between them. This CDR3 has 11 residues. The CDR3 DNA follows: TGCAGCGGCGCGAACACCGGGGAGCTGTTTTTT. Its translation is CSGANTGELFF.

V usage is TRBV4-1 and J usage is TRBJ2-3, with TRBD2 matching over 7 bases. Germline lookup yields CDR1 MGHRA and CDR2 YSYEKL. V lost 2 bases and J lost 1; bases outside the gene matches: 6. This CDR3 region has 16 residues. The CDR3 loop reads CASSQNGGRGTDTQYF. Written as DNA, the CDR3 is TGCGCCAGCAGCCAAAATGGCGGGAGAGGCACAGATACGCAGTATTTT.